Here is one T cell receptor beta chain with its context. What this receptor recognizes is not known. Base qualities are not recorded, but no much larger clone differs from it by a single base. Genomic DNA was extracted from sorted cells for sequencing of the TCRbeta CDR3 region. The immunoSEQ Assay was used to sequence the TCRbeta CDR3 regions. TCRdb mirrors the immuneACCESS table, restricted to in-frame sequences. Some clones are absent from its copies; in checked studies, under half trace to an unresolved V gene, and the reason for the others is unknown. The sample includes tens of thousands of clones, with more than 80% observed a single time. The ten largest make up under 8.5% of the sample. The germline V gene (reference sequence) supplies CDR1 GTSNPN and CDR2 SVGIG. CDR3 length: 14 amino acids, cysteine to phenylalanine. Only the CDR3 part of the read is kept: 42 bases, read in frame from the first base. V is reduced by 0 bases and J by 7 bases, leaving a spacing of 10 bases between them.

The data are from a study of OX40 agonist ivuxolimab in advanced cancers. Describing the broader study: Ivuxolimab was a fully human IgG2 agonistic monoclonal antibody targeting the costimulatory receptor OX40 (CD134). Intravenous ivuxolimab was administered to patients every 2 weeks at six dose levels: 0.01, 0.1, 0.3, 1.5, 3 and 10 mg/kg. Of the 50 or so patients in dose escalation, some 19 had hepatocellular carcinoma, roughly 15 had melanoma, 9 had renal cell carcinoma and 9 had head and neck cancer. Peripheral TCRbeta sequencing aimed to test whether ivuxolimab altered TCR sequence diversity and caused clonal T-cell expansion. Partial responses occurred in three dose-escalation patients, of whom one had hepatocellular carcinoma and two had cutaneous melanoma. Patients were allowed to have had prior anti-PD-1, anti-PD-L1 or anti-CTLA-4 therapy, and around two fifths of the dose-escalation patients had been treated with checkpoint inhibitors. The paper reports the monotherapy dose-escalation portion (N of about 47 patients) of the phase I ivuxolimab trial. In the dose-escalation cohort, roughly four fifths of patients were male, and the mean age was about 55 years, with a range of roughly 23 to 85.

Patients with a history of autoimmune disease or receiving systemic immunosuppression were excluded from the trial. Peripheral blood for TCR sequencing was collected from all dose cohorts at baseline, on cycle 4 day 1, and on cycle 7 day 1. Samples were obtained from an open-label, multicenter, first-in-human phase I dose-escalation trial of ivuxolimab. Adults with locally advanced or metastatic melanoma, renal cell carcinoma, hepatocellular carcinoma or head and neck squamous cell carcinoma were enrolled in the trial. Before TCR sequencing, CD4+ T cells and CD8+ T cells were sorted from peripheral blood as separate populations. The research as a whole found: The antigen specificity of the clonally expanded peripheral T cells was not determined. Partial responders in the 0.1-3.0 mg/kg groups had among the lowest normalized peripheral clonal expansion, especially among CD8+ T cells. Low levels of normalized T-cell clonal expansion were also seen in some patients who did not respond. At doses of 0.1 to 3.0 mg/kg, clonal expansion of both CD4+ and CD8+ blood T cells was observed from baseline to week 6. After ivuxolimab, more expanded clones were found on average in CD8+ T cells than in CD4+ T cells.

The rearrangement combines TRBV30 with TRBJ1-6; a tentative D match to TRBD1 spans 5 bases. The source of this sequence is an adult with an advanced solid tumor such as melanoma, head and neck, liver or kidney cancer. The sequenced sample was CD4+ or CD8+ T cells sorted from blood, obtained in a trial of the OX40 agonist ivuxolimab. The DNA sequence follows: TGTGCCTGGAGTGTAGGGGCAGGGAATTCACCCCTCCACTTT. It translates as CAWSVGAGNSPLHF. Reference TRBV30 and TRBJ1-6 proteins supply the regions before and after the CDR3; the full variable domain is: SQTIHQWPATLVQPVGSPLSLECTVEGTSNPNLYWYRQAAGRGLQLLFYSVGIGQISSEVPQNLSASRPQDRQFILSSKKLLLSDSGFYLCAWSVGAGNSPLHFGNGTRLTVT.